Here is one T cell receptor (beta chain) with its context. This sample was taken from a study of memory CD8 T cells in hepatitis C reinfection. Per germline, CDR1 SGHAT and CDR2 FQNNGV. The CDR3 is 14 amino acids. The germline V and J ends were trimmed by 4 bases and 1 base, with 11 bases remaining between them. Measured with immunoSEQ multiplex PCR; TCRdb has only the in-frame clones, and not every one. Of 50,000 or so clones listed, roughly 89% are singletons. The time point: pre-reinfection, 55 to 20 weeks before reinfection detection. Sorted cells were sequenced directly ex vivo without any in vitro expansion.

This clonotype was sampled from a man in his late teens or twenties with hepatitis C virus infection. This chain uses TRBV11-2 with TRBJ2-7; no clear D. Material: naive CD8+ T cells sorted from blood. Written as DNA, the CDR3 is TGTGCCAGCAGCTCCCCCCTGCGGTCCTACGAGCAGTACTTC. Its protein product is CASSSPLRSYEQYF.